This T cell receptor (beta chain) derives from a study of blood T cells in healthy people across ages. About the study: Using template switching, researchers captured about one barcoded beta molecule for each two T cells. Findings and caveats of the study: Roughly linear age-related decline in beta diversity appeared, significant by age 40. There was no known CMV status for donors, so expanded clonotype changes were possibly confounded. PBMCs left unsorted prevented a conclusive naive versus antigen-experienced comparison.

Primers used in a second PCR of about 6 to 12 cycles were a sample-barcoded 5' primer and a J-beta primer mix. TCRdb re-analysed the 5' RACE reads in MiXCR, keeping a single row per CDR3 protein. The sample has about 700,000 distinct CDR3 sequences; approximately 30% are singletons. With respect to this clonotype: Its target is unknown. One end of the junction varies from germline; a read error may be responsible.

There are 17 residues in the CDR3. The germline CDR1 and CDR2 sequences are SGHTA and FQGNSA. The chain carries TRBV7-2 and TRBJ1-3; TRBD1 matches at 11 bases. Sample: blood. This TCR derives from a woman aged 80 or older in good health. CDR3 sequence reads: CASSPSSDRGLGNTRYF. DNA of the CDR3: TGTGCCAGCAGCCCAAGCTCGGACAGGGGGCTAGGAAACACCAGATATTTT.